Below, 20 T cell receptor beta chains from the same sample are listed, as sequenced in a study of blood T cell repertoires in COVID-19. Sequencing used immunoSEQ multiplex PCR; TCRdb keeps in-frame clones, though not all of them. The profile shows under 200,000 clones, 87% of them singletons. Sequences were obtained from PBMCs or T cells enriched from blood (not recorded which). Receptors were obtained from a woman in her fifties or sixties who had recovered from COVID-19.

The V and J genes are TRBV6-2 or TRBV6-3 and TRBJ2-7; tentatively, D is TRBD1 (6 bases). Between the trimmed V and J ends, which lost 2 bases and 7 bases, there was a span of 27 bases. In germline, CDR1 is MNHEY, CDR2 SVGEGT. The CDR3 loop spans 18 amino acids. For the CDR3, the DNA is TGTGCCAGCAGTTACACGAATGGACAGTCTTCGTTGGTATTAGAGCAGTACTTC. Residues: CASSYTNGQSSLVLEQYF.

The genes are TRBV7-3 and TRBJ1-1, with a tentative D call TRBD1 (5 bases). The V end was cut by 2 bases, the J end by 11 bases, with 15 bases between. Germline loops: CDR1 SGHTA, CDR2 FQGTGA. This CDR3 region has 13 residues. The CDR3 protein is CASSLGAGPPAFF. CDR3 nucleotide sequence: TGTGCCAGCAGCTTAGGGGCTGGACCCCCGGCTTTCTTT.

The V and J genes are TRBV7-2 and TRBJ2-1; 8 nucleotides line up with TRBD1. V shed 5 bases, J shed 8 bases, and the junction held 11 bases outside the gene matches. Germline CDR1 is SGHTA and CDR2 is FQGNSA. The CDR3 is made up of 15 amino acids. The CDR3 spells CASSRRTGMGYEQFF. The CDR3 DNA follows: TGTGCCAGCAGCAGACGGACAGGGATGGGTTATGAGCAGTTCTTC.

This sequence joins TRBV24-1 and TRBJ1-5, with TRBD1 matching over 8 bases. V was pared by 4 bases and J by 10 bases, with 2 bases of the junction left unmatched. Germline values: CDR1 KGHDR, CDR2 SFDVKD. CDR3 length: 12 residues. CDR3 DNA: TGTGCCACCAGTGAACAGGGGGGCCCCCAGCATTTT. Translation: CATSEQGGPQHF.

The chain carries TRBV18 and TRBJ2-5; 14 bases map to TRBD2. The V gene's germline CDR1 is KGHSH and CDR2 LQKENI. Trimming at V came to 3 bases and at J to 5 bases, leaving 5 bases not matched to a gene. The CDR3 loop spans 16 amino acids. The CDR3 nucleotides are TGTGCCAGCTCACCCGGGACTAGCGGGAGAGAGGAGACCCAGTACTTC. As protein: CASSPGTSGREETQYF.

The V gene is TRBV7-9, the J gene TRBJ2-5; maybe TRBD2 (5 bases). With 3 bases removed from V and 2 bases from J, the gap between germline ends came to 13 bases. The CDR3 sequence is 15 residues long. Germline CDR1 and CDR2: SEHNR and FQNEAQ (reference sequence). The CDR3 loop reads CASSLDWVSQETQYF. CDR3 DNA sequence: TGTGCCAGCAGCTTGGACTGGGTATCGCAAGAGACCCAGTACTTC.

This chain uses TRBV5-1 with TRBJ1-6; TRBD1 agrees at 10 bases. The germline V gene has CDR1 SGHRS and CDR2 YFSETQ. V shed 2 bases, J shed 7 bases, and the junction held 3 bases outside the gene matches. CDR3 size: 15 residues. This CDR3 is CASSLDRGLNSPLHF. CDR3 nucleotides: TGCGCCAGCAGCTTAGACAGGGGGCTGAATTCACCCCTCCACTTT.

This chain connects TRBV5-1 to TRBJ2-2; 7 positions match TRBD1. This CDR3 is built from 15 residues. The germline V gene encodes CDR1 SGHRS and CDR2 YFSETQ. J was trimmed by 4 bases and V by 2 bases; bases with no gene match: 5. CDR3 coding DNA: TGCGCCAGCAGCTTCGGGGACAGTTTCACCGGGGAGCTGTTTTTT. Amino acids: CASSFGDSFTGELFF. The full variable domain, its missing parts supplied by reference TRBV5-1 and TRBJ2-2, is KAGVTQTPRYLIKTRGQQVTLSCSPISGHRSVSWYQQTPGQGLQFLFEYFSETQRNKGNFPGRFSGRQFSNSRSEMNVSTLELGDSALYLCASSFGDSFTGELFFGEGSRLTVL.

The chain is built from TRBV28 and TRBJ2-1, with D perhaps TRBD2 (5 bases). CDR1 MDHEN and CDR2 SYDVKM come from the germline V gene. The V and J ends lost 6 bases and 10 bases respectively, with 16 bases between them. The CDR3 sequence is 13 residues long. This chain's CDR3 is CASSPPQWREQFF. CDR3 bases: TGTGCCAGCAGCCCCCCCCAGTGGAGGGAGCAGTTCTTC.

V usage is TRBV3-1 (or the pseudogene TRBV3-2) and J usage is TRBJ2-2; 11 positions agree with TRBD2. Germline CDR1 reads LGHDT; CDR2 reads YNNKEL (reference sequence). The CDR3 has 18 residues. V trimming: 1 base; J trimming: 6 bases; junction bases outside the gene matches: 10. The CDR3 sequence is CASSQGHSGRARAGELFF. The CDR3 region has the DNA TGTGCCAGCAGCCAAGGCCATAGCGGGAGGGCCCGGGCCGGGGAGCTGTTTTTT.

This chain connects TRBV6-5 to TRBJ1-5; no definite D call. V was cut by 3 bases and J by 5 bases, with 8 bases left in between. CDR1 and CDR2 from the germline V gene are MNHEY and SVGAGI. CDR3 length equals 13 residues. For the CDR3, the DNA is TGTGCCAGCAGTTATGCCCAGTATCAGCCCCAGCATTTT. This gives the protein CASSYAQYQPQHF.

V gene TRBV27 combines with J gene TRBJ2-1, with TRBD1 matching over 12 bases. Unmatched junction bases numbered 4, after V lost 5 bases and J lost 5 bases. The germline V gene encodes CDR1 MNHEY and CDR2 SMNVEV (reference sequence). The CDR3 has 15 amino acids. The CDR3 DNA follows: TGTGCCAGCAGTCCCCGGGACAGGGGGCACAATGAGCAGTTCTTC. Translation: CASSPRDRGHNEQFF.

The V gene is TRBV12-3 or TRBV12-4, the J gene TRBJ2-3; D gene unclear. CDR3 length equals 13 residues. Trimming pared 3 bases from V and 1 base from J, leaving 5 bases between. CDR3: CASSFEGTDTQYF. The CDR3 DNA is TGTGCCAGCAGTTTTGAGGGCACAGATACGCAGTATTTT.

J is TRBJ1-5 and V is TRBV10-3; maybe TRBD1 (6 bases). The length of the CDR3 is 14 residues. Germline V CDR1 and CDR2: ENHRY, SYGVKD. V was shortened by 2 bases and J by 5 bases, with 10 bases between the two germline ends. CDR3 coding DNA: TGTGCCATCAGTGAGATCCAGGGGTATCAGCCCCAGCATTTT. Its protein is CAISEIQGYQPQHF.

The chain joins TRBV25-1 to TRBJ2-2; D gene uncertain. Per the germline V gene, CDR1 is MGHDK and CDR2 is SYGVNS. V gave up 2 bases and J gave up 1 base, with 5 bases separating them. This CDR3 is built from 14 residues. The CDR3 coding sequence is TGTGCCAGCAGTGAAGCCGGGAACACCGGGGAGCTGTTTTTT. Amino acids: CASSEAGNTGELFF.

The count of this clone is one. V usage is TRBV13 and J usage is TRBJ2-7, with D perhaps TRBD1 (7 bases). The length of the CDR3 is 15 residues. V shed 3 bases and J shed 3 bases, with 15 bases lying between them. Per germline, CDR1 PRHDT and CDR2 FYEKMQ (reference sequence). The CDR3 DNA is TGTGCCAGCAGCTTGGGGGGACAGACAAGCTACGAGCAGTACTTC. This encodes CASSLGGQTSYEQYF. The full variable domain, rest sourced from reference TRBV13 and TRBJ2-7, is AAGVIQSPRHLIKEKRETATLKCYPIPRHDTVYWYQQGPGQDPQFLISFYEKMQSDKGSIPDRFSAQQFSDYHSELNMSSLELGDSALYFCASSLGGQTSYEQYFGPGTRLTVT.

In its sample, this clone was seen once. This chain uses TRBV20-1 with TRBJ2-5; TRBD2 agrees at 10 bases. J was trimmed by 7 bases and V by 3 bases; bases with no gene match: 8. Germline values: CDR1 DFQATT, CDR2 SNEGSKA (reference sequence). The CDR3 length is 14 residues. CDR3 sequence reads: CSASATSGIGTQYF. CDR3 sequence (DNA): TGCAGTGCTAGTGCCACTAGCGGGATCGGGACCCAGTACTTC.

The chain carries TRBV20-1 and TRBJ2-5, with a tentative D call TRBD1 (6 bases). V dropped 3 bases and J dropped 4 bases, with 12 bases sitting between them. Germline V lookup: CDR1 DFQATT, CDR2 SNEGSKA (reference sequence). CDR3 length: 13 residues. CDR3 coding DNA: TGCAGTGCTAGTGGCAGGGGATTAGAGACCCAGTACTTC. Residues: CSASGRGLETQYF.

The chain recombines TRBV28 with TRBJ1-4; TRBD1 aligns across 8 bases. CDR3 length equals 14 residues. From germline, CDR1 is MDHEN and CDR2 SYDVKM. Trimming at V came to 3 bases and at J to 7 bases, leaving 4 bases not matched to a gene. CDR3 protein: CASSFIGTGEKLFF. Written as DNA, the CDR3 is TGTGCCAGCAGTTTTATAGGGACAGGTGAAAAACTGTTTTTT.

V and J are TRBV6-5 and TRBJ1-2, with a tentative D call TRBD1 (6 bases). The germline V and J ends were trimmed by 10 bases and 8 bases, with 26 bases remaining between them. CDR3 length: 15 residues. In germline, CDR1 is MNHEY, CDR2 SVGAGI. The DNA of the CDR3 is TGTGCCACTCAGACCGGGACACGAAACACCGGGGGCTACACCTTC. Translating gives CATQTGTRNTGGYTF.